Given below is one T cell receptor (beta chain) in context. The antigen is not known. The DNA ends 3 residues before the CDR3 does, and the rest of the CDR3 is filled in from the germline J gene. This table comes from immunoSEQ multiplex PCR, and its TCRdb copy is limited to in-frame clones, with some not included. The repertoire table contains 45,000 to 55,000 clones. This record comes from a study of T cells in women clearing cervical HPV infection. Study-level information: Controls gave blood once infection was undetectable; cases at lesion identification. Whole-study results and caveats: Richness differences could reflect unmeasured T-cell content per sample. TRBV6-7 relative abundance averaged approximately 0.11% in cases and more than 0.15% in controls. CIN3+ cases had significantly higher TCR repertoire richness than controls, but evenness did not differ.

Trimming removed 6 bases at V and 6 bases at J, with 10 bases between. The CDR3 sequence is 12 residues long. Per the germline V gene, CDR1 is SNHLY and CDR2 is FYNNEI. The sequenced sample was blood buffy coat. This receptor was taken from a woman aged 18 to 75 with a cervical HPV16 infection that either progressed to CIN3+ or cleared (not recorded which). V is TRBV2 and J is TRBJ2-3; D not resolved. The covered CDR3 bases are TGTGCCAGCAGGGCTGCTGGCGATACG. Residues: CASRAAGDT. The complete CDR3 reads CASRAAGDTQYF.